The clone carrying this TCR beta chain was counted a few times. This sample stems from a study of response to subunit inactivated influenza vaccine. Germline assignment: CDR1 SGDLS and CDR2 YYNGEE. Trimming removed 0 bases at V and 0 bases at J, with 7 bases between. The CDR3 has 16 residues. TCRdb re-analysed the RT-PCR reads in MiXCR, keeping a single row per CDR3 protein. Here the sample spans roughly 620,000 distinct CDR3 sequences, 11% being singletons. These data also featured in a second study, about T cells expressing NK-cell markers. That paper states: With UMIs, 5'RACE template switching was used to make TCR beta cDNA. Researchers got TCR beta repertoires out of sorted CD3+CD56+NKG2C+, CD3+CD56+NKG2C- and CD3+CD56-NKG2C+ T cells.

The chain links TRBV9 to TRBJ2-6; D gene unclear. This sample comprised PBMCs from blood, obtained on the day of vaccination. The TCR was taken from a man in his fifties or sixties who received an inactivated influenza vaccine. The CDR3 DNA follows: TGTGCCAGCAGCGTAGGACCGTCCTCTGGGGCCAACGTCCTGACTTTC. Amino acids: CASSVGPSSGANVLTF.